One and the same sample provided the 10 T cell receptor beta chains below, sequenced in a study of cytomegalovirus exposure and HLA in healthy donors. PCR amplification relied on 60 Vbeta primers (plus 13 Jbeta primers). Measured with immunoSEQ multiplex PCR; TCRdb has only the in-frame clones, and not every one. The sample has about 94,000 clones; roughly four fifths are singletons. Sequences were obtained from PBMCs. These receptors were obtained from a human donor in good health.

The CDR3 here is CASSLATAGTGRKGGELFF. The CDR3 DNA sequence: TGTGCCAGCAGCTTAGCCACAGCCGGGACAGGGAGGAAGGGCGGGGAGCTGTTTTTT. The chain combines TRBV7-2 with TRBJ2-2, with TRBD1 matching 9 bases. V shed 0 bases and J 7 bases; nucleotides not matched to a gene: 15. The germline gives CDR1 SGHTA, CDR2 FQGNSA. The CDR3 totals 19 residues.

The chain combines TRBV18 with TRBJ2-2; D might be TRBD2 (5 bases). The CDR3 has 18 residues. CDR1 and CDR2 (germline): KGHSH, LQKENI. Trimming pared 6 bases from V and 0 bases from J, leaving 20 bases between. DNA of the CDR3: TGTGCCAGCTCTCTCCGGGGTAGCCTCAACTCGAACACCGGGGAGCTGTTTTTT. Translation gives CASSLRGSLNSNTGELFF. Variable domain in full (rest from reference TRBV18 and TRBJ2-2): NAGVMQNPRHLVRRRGQEARLRCSPMKGHSHVYWYRQLPEEGLKFMVYLQKENIIDESGMPKERFSAEFPKEGPSILRIQQVVRGDSAAYFCASSLRGSLNSNTGELFFGEGSRLTVL.

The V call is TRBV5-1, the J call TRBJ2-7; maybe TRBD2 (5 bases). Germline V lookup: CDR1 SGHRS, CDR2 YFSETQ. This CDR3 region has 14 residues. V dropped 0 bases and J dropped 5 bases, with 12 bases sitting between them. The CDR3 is CASSLAGVFNEQYF. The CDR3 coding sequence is TGCGCCAGCAGCTTGGCCGGGGTTTTCAACGAGCAGTACTTC.

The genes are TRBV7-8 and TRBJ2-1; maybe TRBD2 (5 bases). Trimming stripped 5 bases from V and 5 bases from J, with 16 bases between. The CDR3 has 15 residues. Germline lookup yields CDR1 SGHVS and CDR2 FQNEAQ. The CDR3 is CASSPRGGSHNEQFF. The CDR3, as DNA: TGTGCCAGCAGCCCAAGAGGAGGTAGCCACAATGAGCAGTTCTTC.

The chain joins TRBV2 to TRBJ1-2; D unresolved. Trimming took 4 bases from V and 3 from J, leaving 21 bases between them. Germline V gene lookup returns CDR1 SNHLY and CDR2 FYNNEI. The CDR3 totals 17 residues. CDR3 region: CASSVPNSGNEYYGYTF. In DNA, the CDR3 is TGTGCCAGCAGTGTCCCAAACTCGGGGAACGAGTACTATGGCTACACCTTC.

DNA of the CDR3: TGTGCCAGCAGCTCGCTCCGGGTCGATTACAATGAGCAGTTCTTC. This translates into CASSSLRVDYNEQFF. The J gene is TRBJ2-1, the V gene TRBV5-6; no clear D. CDR3 size: 15 residues. With 3 bases removed from V and 4 bases from J, the gap between germline ends came to 14 bases. Germline CDR1 is SGHDT and CDR2 is YYEEEE.

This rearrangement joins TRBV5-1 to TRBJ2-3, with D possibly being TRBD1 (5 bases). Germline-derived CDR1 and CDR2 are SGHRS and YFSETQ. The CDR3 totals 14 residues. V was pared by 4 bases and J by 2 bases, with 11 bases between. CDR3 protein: CASSLQGPTDTQYF. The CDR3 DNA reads TGCGCCAGCAGCCTGCAGGGTCCCACAGATACGCAGTATTTT.

Here the CDR3 reads CASSWGGAEQETQYF. The CDR3 DNA is TGTGCCAGCAGTTGGGGGGGGGCTGAACAAGAGACCCAGTACTTC. V usage is TRBV6-5 and J usage is TRBJ2-5, with a weak D call TRBD2 (7 bases). This CDR3 is built from 15 residues. Germline-derived CDR1 and CDR2 are MNHEY and SVGAGI. V was clipped by 4 bases and J by 2 bases, with 14 bases between them.

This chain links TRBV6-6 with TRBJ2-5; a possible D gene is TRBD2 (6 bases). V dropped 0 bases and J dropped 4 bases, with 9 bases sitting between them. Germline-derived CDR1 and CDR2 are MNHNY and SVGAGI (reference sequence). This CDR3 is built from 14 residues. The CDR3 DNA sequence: TGTGCCAGCAGTTACTCTAGCGGAGGAGAGACCCAGTACTTC. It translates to CASSYSSGGETQYF.

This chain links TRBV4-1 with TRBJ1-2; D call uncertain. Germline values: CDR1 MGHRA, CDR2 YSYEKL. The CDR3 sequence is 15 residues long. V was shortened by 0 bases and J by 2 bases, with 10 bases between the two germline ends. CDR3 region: CASSQEEQYNYGYTF. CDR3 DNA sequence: TGCGCCAGCAGCCAAGAGGAGCAGTACAACTATGGCTACACCTTC.